Each of the 11 T cell receptor beta chains below was sequenced from the same sample in a study of blood T cell repertoires in COVID-19. The repertoire was sequenced with immunoSEQ multiplex PCR; TCRdb's copy has only in-frame clones and lacks some. The sample has approximately 210,000 clones; 85% to 95% are singletons. The sequenced material came from peripheral blood. The receptors derive from a man aged 25 to 45 with COVID-19, enrolled during active disease.

The chain is built from TRBV7-9 and TRBJ2-2; possibly TRBD1 for D (5 bases). The CDR3 runs to 13 residues. Germline loops: CDR1 SEHNR, CDR2 FQNEAQ (reference sequence). Trimming cost V 5 bases and J 6 bases, with 10 bases left between them. The CDR3 loop is CASSPRQSGELFF. CDR3 nucleotides: TGTGCCAGCAGCCCGCGACAGTCCGGGGAGCTGTTTTTT.

The rearrangement links TRBV5-4 to TRBJ2-5; 13 nucleotides agree with TRBD2. CDR3 length equals 17 residues. V shed 3 bases and J 5 bases; nucleotides not matched to a gene: 10. The germline V gene has CDR1 SGHNT and CDR2 YYREEE (reference sequence). The CDR3: CASSSGTSGGALETQYF. The DNA of the CDR3 is TGTGCCAGCAGCTCCGGCACTAGCGGGGGGGCCTTGGAGACCCAGTACTTC.

This clone was seen once. This chain uses TRBV6-5 with TRBJ1-2, with TRBD1 identical over 7 bases. The junction had 7 bases not matched to a gene; V was cut back by 1 base and J by 8 bases. Germline assignment: CDR1 MNHEY and CDR2 SVGAGI. CDR3 length: 14 amino acids. The CDR3 is CASSYFPSGGGYTF. In nucleotides, the CDR3 is TGTGCCAGCAGTTACTTCCCTTCAGGGGGAGGCTACACCTTC.

V usage is TRBV30 and J usage is TRBJ2-7; TRBD1 matches at 10 bases. This CDR3 contains 12 residues. Germline CDR1 GTSNPN, CDR2 SVGIG (reference sequence). J lost 6 bases, V lost 5 bases, and 4 bases had no gene match. CDR3 protein: CAWAGTGAEQYF. CDR3 DNA: TGTGCCTGGGCCGGGACAGGGGCCGAGCAGTACTTC. The variable domain in full, with the rest retrieved from reference TRBV30 and TRBJ2-7, is SQTIHQWPATLVQPVGSPLSLECTVEGTSNPNLYWYRQAAGRGLQLLFYSVGIGQISSEVPQNLSASRPQDRQFILSSKKLLLSDSGFYLCAWAGTGAEQYFGPGTRLTVT.

The chain links TRBV4-1 to TRBJ1-4, with TRBD1 identical over 10 bases. CDR1 MGHRA and CDR2 YSYEKL come from the germline V gene. The CDR3 has 15 amino acids. Germline trimming cut 2 bases from V and 10 bases from J; bases unmatched to any gene: 7. The CDR3 loop is CASSQPRDRGRKLFF. For the CDR3, the DNA is TGCGCCAGCAGCCAACCCCGGGACAGGGGACGAAAACTGTTTTTT.

This chain joins TRBV13 and TRBJ2-7; D possibly corresponds to TRBD1 (5 bases). This CDR3 contains 14 residues. In germline, CDR1 is PRHDT, CDR2 FYEKMQ (reference sequence). The ends were cut back, 2 bases at V and 0 bases at J, with 8 bases in the middle. This chain's CDR3 is CASSLQGSSYEQYF. The CDR3 DNA reads as TGTGCCAGCAGCTTACAGGGAAGCTCCTACGAGCAGTACTTC.

This chain links TRBV18 with TRBJ1-1; 7 bases align to TRBD1. V gave up 3 bases and J gave up 0 bases; unmatched junction bases: 7. The CDR3 sequence is 16 residues long. Germline CDR1 KGHSH, CDR2 LQKENI. This CDR3 is CASSPGQNIMNTEAFF. The CDR3 nucleotides read TGTGCCAGCTCACCGGGACAGAACATCATGAACACTGAAGCTTTCTTT. Drawing the rest from reference TRBV18 and TRBJ1-1, the complete variable domain is NAGVMQNPRHLVRRRGQEARLRCSPMKGHSHVYWYRQLPEEGLKFMVYLQKENIIDESGMPKERFSAEFPKEGPSILRIQQVVRGDSAAYFCASSPGQNIMNTEAFFGQGTRLTVV.

The V gene is TRBV5-1, the J gene TRBJ2-1, with TRBD1 matching 7 bases. This CDR3 has 19 residues. The V gene end was trimmed by 3 bases and the J gene end by 4 bases; junction bases not matched to a gene: 19. CDR1 and CDR2 (germline): SGHRS, YFSETQ. CDR3 nucleotides: TGCGCCAGCAGCTCCGAGTCCCGGGACAGATTAGTAGGATACAATGAGCAGTTCTTC. Protein product: CASSSESRDRLVGYNEQFF.

The rearrangement joins TRBV19 to TRBJ2-2; TRBD1 matches at 8 bases. Germline CDR1 is LNHDA and CDR2 is SQIVND (reference sequence). The V and J ends lost 7 bases and 0 bases, in that order; junction bases with no gene match: 7. The CDR3 length is 16 residues. CDR3 sequence: CASTPAGGANTGELFF. The CDR3 DNA sequence: TGTGCCAGTACCCCTGCAGGGGGCGCGAACACCGGGGAGCTGTTTTTT. The whole variable domain, remainder taken from reference TRBV19 and TRBJ2-2, is DGGITQSPKYLFRKEGQNVTLSCEQNLNHDAMYWYRQDPGQGLRLIYYSQIVNDFQKGDIAEGYSVSREKKESFPLTVTSAQKNPTAFYLCASTPAGGANTGELFFGEGSRLTVL.

The chain joins TRBV29-1 to TRBJ1-1, with a weak D call TRBD1 (5 bases). Germline loops: CDR1 SQVTM, CDR2 ANQGSEA. The ends were cut back, 2 bases at V and 4 bases at J, with 11 bases in the middle. This CDR3 has 13 amino acids. The CDR3 is CSVEWGEGTEAFF. The DNA for the CDR3 is TGCAGCGTTGAATGGGGGGAAGGCACTGAAGCTTTCTTT. The whole variable domain, filled in from reference TRBV29-1 and TRBJ1-1, reads SAVISQKPSRDICQRGTSLTIQCQVDSQVTMMFWYRQQPGQSLTLIATANQGSEATYESGFVIDKFPISRPNLTFSTLTVSNMSPEDSSIYLCSVEWGEGTEAFFGQGTRLTVV.

This chain links TRBV29-1 with TRBJ1-4; D uncertain. Looked up from germline, CDR1 is SQVTM and CDR2 is ANQGSEA. Trimming stripped 6 bases from V and 11 bases from J, with 19 bases between. The CDR3 runs to 13 residues. This chain's CDR3 is CSVVGGPERKLFF. CDR3 nucleotides: TGCAGCGTCGTGGGAGGCCCCGAGAGGAAACTGTTTTTT.